This TCR beta chain was identified in a study of shared clonotypes between healthy human individuals. Study background: Donors consisted of two women and a few men between 18 and 49. Points from the study as a whole: Several donors shared about 5% of their naive CD4 clonotypes. Generation probability values for non-shared clonotypes were lower than those for clonotypes shared by all four donors.

Clones were sequenced by immunoSEQ multiplex PCR, and TCRdb holds only the in-frame ones, with some missing. The sample contains 2 million to 2.5 million clones, under 97% of which appear only once. Germline V gene sequence: CDR1 SGHRS, CDR2 YFSETQ. Trimming took 4 bases from V and 0 from J, leaving 16 bases between them. The CDR3 runs to 16 residues. Donors comprised only Caucasian adults living in Nashville, Tennessee. Remarks on this clone: Its antigen is currently unknown.

Sequencing used naive CD4+ T cells sorted from blood. Documented subset: CD45RA+ positively selected. The clonotype comes from a man between 18 and 35 years old in good health. The V gene is TRBV5-1, the J gene TRBJ2-5; tentative D call: TRBD2 (6 bases). CDR3 loop: CASSAGTYGYQETQYF. CDR3 DNA: TGCGCCAGCAGCGCCGGGACTTATGGGTACCAAGAGACCCAGTACTTC.